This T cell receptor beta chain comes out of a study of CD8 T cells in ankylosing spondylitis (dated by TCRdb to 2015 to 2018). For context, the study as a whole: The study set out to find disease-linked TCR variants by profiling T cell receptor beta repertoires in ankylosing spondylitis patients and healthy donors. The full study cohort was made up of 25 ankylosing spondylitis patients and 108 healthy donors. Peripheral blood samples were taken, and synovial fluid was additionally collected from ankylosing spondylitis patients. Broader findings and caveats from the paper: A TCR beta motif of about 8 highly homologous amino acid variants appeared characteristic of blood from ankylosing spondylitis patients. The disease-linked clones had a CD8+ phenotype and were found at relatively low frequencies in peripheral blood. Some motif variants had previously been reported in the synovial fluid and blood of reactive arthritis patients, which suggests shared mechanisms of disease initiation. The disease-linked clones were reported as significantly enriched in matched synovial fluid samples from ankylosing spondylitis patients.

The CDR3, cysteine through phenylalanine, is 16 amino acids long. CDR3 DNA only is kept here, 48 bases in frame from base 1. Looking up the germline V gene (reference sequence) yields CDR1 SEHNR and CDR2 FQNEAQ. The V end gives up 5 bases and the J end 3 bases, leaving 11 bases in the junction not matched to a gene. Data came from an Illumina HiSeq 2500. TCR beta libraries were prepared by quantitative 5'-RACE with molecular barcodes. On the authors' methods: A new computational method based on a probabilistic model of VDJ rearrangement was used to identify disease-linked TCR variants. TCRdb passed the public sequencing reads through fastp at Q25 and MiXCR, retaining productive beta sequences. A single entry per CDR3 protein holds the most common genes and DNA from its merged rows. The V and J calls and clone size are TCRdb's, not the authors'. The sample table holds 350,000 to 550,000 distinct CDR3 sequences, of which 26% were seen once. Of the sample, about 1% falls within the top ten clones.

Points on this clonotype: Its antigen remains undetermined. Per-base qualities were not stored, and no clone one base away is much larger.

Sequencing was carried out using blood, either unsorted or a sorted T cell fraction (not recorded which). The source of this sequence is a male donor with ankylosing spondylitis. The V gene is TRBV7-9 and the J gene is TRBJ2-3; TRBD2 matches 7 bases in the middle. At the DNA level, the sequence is TGTGCCAGCAGCCTCGGGGGAAGCGGGATAACAGATACGCAGTATTTT. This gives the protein CASSLGGSGITDTQYF.